This T cell receptor (beta chain) was observed in a study of a mutant IDH1 vaccine in newly diagnosed glioma. Study as a whole: Males made up about 62% and females approximately 38% of treated patients, whose mean age was approximately 44 years. The earlier regimen, radiotherapy, temozolomide, or both, was most often both.

The sample's time point: week 47, end of study. A single vaccine dose contained 300 ug of mutant IDH1 20-mer peptide, and topical imiquimod was used with it. The donor cohort comprised cases of new WHO grade 3 or 4 IDH1-mutant, ATRX-lost astrocytoma. Here immunoSEQ multiplex PCR was the method, and the copy in TCRdb shows in-frame clones only, minus some. This sample has fewer than 55,000 clones, with around three fifths found just once. Germline CDR1 and CDR2: MGHRA and YSYEKL. CDR3 length: 15 residues. Deletions cut 0 bases from V and 2 bases from J, with 10 bases between. Worth noting for this clone: As yet, its antigen is unknown.

This rearrangement joins TRBV4-1 to TRBJ2-5; D is perhaps TRBD2 (5 bases). The source was peripheral blood mononuclear cells (PBMCs), collected from a glioma patient whose treatment included an IDH1 peptide vaccine. This TCR was recovered from a middle-aged man with glioma. Some clones in this sample may be carry-over from other donors' samples. CDR3 bases: TGCGCCAGCAGCCAAGATGGAGGCAGACAAGAGACCCAGTACTTC. Residues: CASSQDGGRQETQYF.